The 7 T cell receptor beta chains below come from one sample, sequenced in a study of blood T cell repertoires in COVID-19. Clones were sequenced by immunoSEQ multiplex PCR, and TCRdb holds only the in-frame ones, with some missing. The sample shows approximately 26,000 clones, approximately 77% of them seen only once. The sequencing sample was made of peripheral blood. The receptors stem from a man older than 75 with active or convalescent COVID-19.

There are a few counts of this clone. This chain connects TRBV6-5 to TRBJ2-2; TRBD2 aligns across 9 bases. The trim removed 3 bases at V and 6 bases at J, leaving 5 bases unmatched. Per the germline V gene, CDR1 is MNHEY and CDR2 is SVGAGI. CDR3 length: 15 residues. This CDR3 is CASSYGLAGSGELFF. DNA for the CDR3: TGTGCCAGCAGTTATGGTCTAGCGGGATCCGGGGAGCTGTTTTTT.

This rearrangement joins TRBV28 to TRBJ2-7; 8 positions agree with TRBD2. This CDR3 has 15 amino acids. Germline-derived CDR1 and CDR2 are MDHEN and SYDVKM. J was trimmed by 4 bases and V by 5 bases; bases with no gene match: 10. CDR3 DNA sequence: TGTGCCAGCAGTGCTACTAGCGGAGTCCGGTACGAGCAGTACTTC. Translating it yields CASSATSGVRYEQYF. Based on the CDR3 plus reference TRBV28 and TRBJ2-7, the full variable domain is DVKVTQSSRYLVKRTGEKVFLECVQDMDHENMFWYRQDPGLGLRLIYFSYDVKMKEKGDIPEGYSVSREKKERFSLILESASTNQTSMYLCASSATSGVRYEQYFGPGTRLTVT.

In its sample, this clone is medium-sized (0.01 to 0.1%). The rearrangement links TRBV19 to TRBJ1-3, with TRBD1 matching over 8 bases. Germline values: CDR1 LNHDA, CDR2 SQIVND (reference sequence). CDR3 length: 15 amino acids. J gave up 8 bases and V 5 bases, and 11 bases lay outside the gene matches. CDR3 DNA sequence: TGTGCCAGTAGTTCCCCAGGGGGCGCCGCGGACACCATATATTTT. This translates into CASSSPGGAADTIYF.

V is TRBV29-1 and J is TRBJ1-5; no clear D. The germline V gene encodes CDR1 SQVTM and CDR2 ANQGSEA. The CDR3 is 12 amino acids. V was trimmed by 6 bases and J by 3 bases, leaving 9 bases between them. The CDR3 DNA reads TGCAGCGTCCAAGACAACAATCAGCCCCAGCATTTT. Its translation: CSVQDNNQPQHF.

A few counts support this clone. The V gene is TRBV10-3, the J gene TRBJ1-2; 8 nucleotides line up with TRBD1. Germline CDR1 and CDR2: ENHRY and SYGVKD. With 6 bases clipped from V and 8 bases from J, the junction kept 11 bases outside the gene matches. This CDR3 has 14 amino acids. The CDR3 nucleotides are TGTGCCATCAGGGATGACAGGGGAGCATACGGCTACACCTTC. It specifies CAIRDDRGAYGYTF.

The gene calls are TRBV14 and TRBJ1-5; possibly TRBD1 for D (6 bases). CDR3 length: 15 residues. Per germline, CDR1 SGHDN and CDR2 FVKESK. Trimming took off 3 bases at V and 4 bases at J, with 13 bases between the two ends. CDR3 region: CASSHPGTRNQPQHF. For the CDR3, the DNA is TGTGCCAGCAGCCACCCCGGGACAAGAAATCAGCCCCAGCATTTT.

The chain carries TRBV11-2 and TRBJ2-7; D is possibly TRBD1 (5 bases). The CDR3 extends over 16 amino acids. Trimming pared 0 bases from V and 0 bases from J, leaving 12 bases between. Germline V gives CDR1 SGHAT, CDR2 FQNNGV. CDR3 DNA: TGTGCCAGCAGCTTAGATGGGGCGCTTAGCTCCTACGAGCAGTACTTC. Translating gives CASSLDGALSSYEQYF.